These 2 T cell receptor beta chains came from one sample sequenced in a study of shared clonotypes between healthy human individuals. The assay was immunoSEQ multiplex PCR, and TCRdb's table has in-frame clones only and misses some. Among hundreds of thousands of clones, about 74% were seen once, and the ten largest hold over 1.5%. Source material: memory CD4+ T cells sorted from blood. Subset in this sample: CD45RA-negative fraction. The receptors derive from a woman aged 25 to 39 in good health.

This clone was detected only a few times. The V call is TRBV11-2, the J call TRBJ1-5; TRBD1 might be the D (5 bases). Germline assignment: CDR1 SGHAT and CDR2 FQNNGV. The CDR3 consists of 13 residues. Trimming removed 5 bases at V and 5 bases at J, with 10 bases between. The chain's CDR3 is CASSRFRDQPQHF. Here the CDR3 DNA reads TGTGCCAGCAGCAGATTCAGGGATCAGCCCCAGCATTTT.

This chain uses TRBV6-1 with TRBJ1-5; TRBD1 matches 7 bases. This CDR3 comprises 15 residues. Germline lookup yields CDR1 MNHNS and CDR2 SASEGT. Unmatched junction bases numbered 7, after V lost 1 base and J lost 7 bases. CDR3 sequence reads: CASSEGQGITQPQHF. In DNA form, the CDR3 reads TGTGCCAGCAGTGAAGGACAGGGTATAACCCAGCCCCAGCATTTT.